Included here is one T cell receptor (beta chain) sequence, with context. Its antigen is unknown. No much larger clone exists at a distance of one base, and base qualities are not known. The record originates from a study of blood T cells in healthy people across ages (dated by TCRdb to the mid-2010s). Turning to the overall study: In model experiments, roughly one uniquely barcoded TCR beta cDNA molecule per two T cells was captured by template switching. Four age groups were formed from the donors: young (average around 15 years), middle-aged (around 39), aged (approximately 60) and long-lived (around 82). The study analyzed two additional independent replicas of 1 million unique cDNA reads from the same blood draw for two donors, one aged 18 to 30 and one aged 80 or older. To avoid experimental bias, donors of different ages were randomly spread across the sequencing lanes. Using deep sequencing normalized with unique cDNA molecular identifiers, the study measured how TCR beta repertoire diversity changes with age.

From V the trimming removes 5 bases and from J it removes 10 bases, while the gene matches leave 6 bases of the junction unaccounted for. CDR1 SQVTM and CDR2 ANQGSEA were looked up in the germline V gene. The CDR3 numbers 12 residues from cysteine through phenylalanine. The retained sequence is limited to the CDR3, 36 bases, with the frame set at the first base. Library prep was done by 5' RACE. The data were produced on an Illumina HiSeq 2500. The second PCR ran for roughly 7 to 12 cycles and used a J-beta primer mix along with a sample-barcoded 5' primer. Each TCR beta cDNA molecule received a unique molecular identifier from a template-switch 5' adaptor carrying 12 random nucleotides. At least 2.5 million CDR3-containing paired-end reads were obtained from each sample. First-strand cDNA was synthesized from all RNA with the Mint cDNA synthesis kit, primed by a TRBC-specific oligonucleotide. All cDNA was treated with uracil-DNA glycosylase and then went through a first 18-cycle PCR with the universal primers M1SS and BC2_uni_R. Turning to the authors' computational methods: For normalization, 1 million high-quality reads, each with a distinct molecular identifier, were randomly selected from each sample. Instead of being binned into consensus sequences, reads that shared molecular identifiers were thrown out. MiTCR, with a Q25 quality threshold and the strictest error-elimination algorithm, was used for CDR3 identification, clonotype clustering and error correction. A nonparametric unseen species model with Euler transformation was used to estimate a lower bound on total TCR beta diversity. TCRdb passed the public sequencing reads through fastp at Q25 and MiXCR, retaining productive beta sequences. When rows share a CDR3 protein, they turn into one entry using the most common DNA and genes. The authors' filters were not applied to this entry. This sample is represented by 2 million or so distinct CDR3 sequences; 49% of them were singletons. Of the sample, roughly 2.1% falls within the top ten clones.

The 35 to 40 donors, aged roughly 6 to 90 years, were systemically healthy Caucasian individuals from Russia. Each donor gave 8 to 10 milliliters of peripheral blood, drawn into EDTA-treated Vacutainer tubes. Ficoll-Paque density-gradient centrifugation was used to isolate PBMCs, with at least 7 million per sample. Trizol reagent was used to extract total RNA from PBMCs, with at least 6 micrograms per sample. Naive CD45RAhigh/CD27high T cell percentages were measured by flow cytometry on a PBMC aliquot from every donor. The research as a whole found: Total diversity estimates from one million sequenced T cells were considered lower bounds and underestimates. Since profiling was done on bulk unsorted PBMCs, naive and antigen-experienced compartments could not be conclusively compared. Compared with the aged group, the long-lived group had more naive CD4+ T cells, fewer expanded clones and increased TCR diversity, suggesting age selection. As age increased, observed TCR beta diversity per million T cells dropped in a roughly linear way, and a significant reduction was already evident by age 40. Donor CMV infection status was unknown, potentially confounding age-related changes in expanded clonotypes. Observed TCR beta diversity correlated strongly with the percentage of naive T cells measured by flow cytometry.

The receptor chain draws on TRBV29-1 and TRBJ2-1; TRBD1 agrees with 9 junctional bases. Sequences were obtained from blood. The source of this sequence is a woman aged 40 to 55 in good health. This receptor carries the CDR3 CSVLDRGGEQFF. Here is the DNA: TGCAGCGTTTTGGACAGGGGAGGCGAGCAGTTCTTC.